Reported below is one T cell receptor beta chain. Only in-frame clones appear in the TCRdb table, and some are missing; sequencing was by immunoSEQ multiplex PCR. Among more than 75,000 clones listed, roughly 90% were seen once. The CDR3 is 19 residues long. V lost 3 bases and J lost 0, with 22 bases in between. Germline V gives CDR1 MNHEY, CDR2 SMNVEV (reference sequence). The sample is drawn from a study of control samples from healthy donors and cancer patients. Sequenced input: blood. The chain couples TRBV27 to TRBJ2-3; weak D call: TRBD2 (7 bases). The receptor's source is a man aged 45-65 years in good health. The CDR3 nucleotides read TGTGCCAGCAGTTTGAAGGGGGGGCGGGGAATTGCTAGCACAGATACGCAGTATTTT. It translates to CASSLKGGRGIASTDTQYF.